The text below deals with one T cell receptor beta chain. It was during active infection that Seattle patients were enrolled and then longitudinally followed. The data were obtained in a study of blood T cell repertoires in COVID-19. Germline CDR1 is SGHRS and CDR2 is YFSETQ. V was shortened by 1 base and J by 8 bases, with 16 bases between the two germline ends. The CDR3 runs to 15 residues. In the source study's methods: Researchers report that nucleated cell counts were estimated from reference gene primer amplification. The repertoire was sequenced with immunoSEQ multiplex PCR; TCRdb's copy has only in-frame clones and lacks some. V and J calls and clone size are as listed in that table; D and trimming were resolved from the DNA. This table has roughly 380,000 clones, about nine tenths appearing once.

The specimen sequenced was peripheral blood. The TCR was taken from a woman between 40 and 55 years old with COVID-19, enrolled during active disease. J is TRBJ2-1 and V is TRBV5-1; possibly TRBD1 for D (6 bases). The CDR3 spells CASSLRARGWDEQFF. CDR3 DNA: TGCGCCAGCAGCTTGAGAGCGAGGGGGTGGGATGAGCAGTTCTTC. The whole variable domain, filled in from reference TRBV5-1 and TRBJ2-1, reads KAGVTQTPRYLIKTRGQQVTLSCSPISGHRSVSWYQQTPGQGLQFLFEYFSETQRNKGNFPGRFSGRQFSNSRSEMNVSTLELGDSALYLCASSLRARGWDEQFFGPGTRLTVL.